Listed here is a single T cell receptor (beta chain). The sample comes from a study of tumor-infiltrating lymphocytes in oesophageal squamous cell carcinoma. Germline V gene sequence: CDR1 MNHNS, CDR2 SASEGT. V was trimmed by 3 bases and J by 13 bases, leaving 24 bases between them. The CDR3 runs to 15 residues. Each CDR3 protein is one row after TCRdb ran MiXCR on the PCR reads. The data contain approximately 20,000 distinct CDR3 sequences, approximately 39% of them singletons. The rearrangement joins TRBV6-1 to TRBJ2-5; D is perhaps TRBD2 (5 bases). The receptor comes from a male donor with esophageal squamous cell carcinoma. The specimen was esophageal tumor tissue. The DNA for the CDR3 is TGTGCCAGCAGTGATTTCTCAGCTTACACCGGGGAGCTGTACTTC. Amino acids: CASSDFSAYTGELYF.